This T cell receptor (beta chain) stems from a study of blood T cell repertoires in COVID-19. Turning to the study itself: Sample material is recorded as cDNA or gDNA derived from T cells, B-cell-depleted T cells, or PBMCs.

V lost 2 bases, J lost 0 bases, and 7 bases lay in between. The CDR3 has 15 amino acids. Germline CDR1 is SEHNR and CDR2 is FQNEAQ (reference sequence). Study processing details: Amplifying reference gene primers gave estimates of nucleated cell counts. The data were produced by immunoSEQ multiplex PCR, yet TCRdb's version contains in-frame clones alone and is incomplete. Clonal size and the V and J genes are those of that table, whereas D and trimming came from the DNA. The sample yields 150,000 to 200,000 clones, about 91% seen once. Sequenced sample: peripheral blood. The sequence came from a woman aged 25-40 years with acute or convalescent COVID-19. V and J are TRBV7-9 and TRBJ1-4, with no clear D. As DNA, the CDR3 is TGTGCCAGCAGCTTATTGGCCGCAACTAATGAAAAACTGTTTTTT. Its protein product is CASSLLAATNEKLFF.